This T cell receptor beta chain was identified in a study of blood T cell repertoires in COVID-19. This clone was seen repeatedly, ten times or more. The assay was immunoSEQ multiplex PCR, and TCRdb's table has in-frame clones only and misses some. The sample has 410,000 or so clones; 75% to 90% are singletons. The CDR3 is made up of 15 amino acids. V was pared by 3 bases and J by 10 bases, with 4 bases of the junction left unmatched. Germline loops: CDR1 MNHNS, CDR2 SASEGT. This chain links TRBV6-1 with TRBJ1-6, with TRBD1 matching 12 bases. This sequence was found in a woman in her twenties or thirties with active or convalescent COVID-19. Sequences were obtained from peripheral blood. CDR3 nucleotides: TGTGCCAGCAGTGAGGCCGGGACAGGGGGCTCACCCCTCCACTTT. Translation: CASSEAGTGGSPLHF.